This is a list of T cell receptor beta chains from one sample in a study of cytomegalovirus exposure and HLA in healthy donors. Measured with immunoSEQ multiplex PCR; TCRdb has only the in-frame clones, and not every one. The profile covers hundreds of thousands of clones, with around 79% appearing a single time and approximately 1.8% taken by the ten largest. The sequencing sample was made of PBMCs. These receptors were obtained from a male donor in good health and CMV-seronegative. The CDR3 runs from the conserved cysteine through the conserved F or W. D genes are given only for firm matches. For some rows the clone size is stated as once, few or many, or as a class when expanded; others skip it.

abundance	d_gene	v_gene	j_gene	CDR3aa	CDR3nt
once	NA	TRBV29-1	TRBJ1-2	CSVVGANYGYTF	TGCAGCGTTGTTGGGGCGAACTATGGCTACACCTTC
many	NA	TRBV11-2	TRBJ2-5	CASSKGGGEAETQYF	TGTGCCAGCAGCAAAGGAGGGGGCGAGGCAGAGACCCAGTACTTC
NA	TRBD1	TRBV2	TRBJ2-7	CASNRQGSYEQYF	TGTGCCAGCAATCGACAGGGTTCCTACGAGCAGTACTTC
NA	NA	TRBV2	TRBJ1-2	CASTYRDNYGYTF	TGTGCCAGCACCTACAGGGATAACTATGGCTACACCTTC
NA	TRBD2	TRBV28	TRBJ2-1	CASSLLLAGNNEQFF	TGTGCCAGCAGTCTCCTCCTAGCGGGGAACAATGAGCAGTTCTTC
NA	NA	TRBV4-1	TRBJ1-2	CASSQATGQLYGYTF	TGCGCCAGCAGCCAAGCAACGGGACAACTCTATGGCTACACCTTC
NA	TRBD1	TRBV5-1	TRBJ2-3	CASVKSGQGSDTQYF	TGCGCCAGCGTCAAGAGTGGACAGGGTTCAGATACGCAGTATTTT
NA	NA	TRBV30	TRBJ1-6	CAWALARRNSPLHF	TGTGCCTGGGCCCTAGCCCGGCGGAATTCACCCCTCCACTTT
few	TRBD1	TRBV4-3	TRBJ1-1	CASSQDGGQGEEAFF	TGCGCCAGCAGCCAAGATGGGGGACAGGGGGAGGAAGCTTTCTTT
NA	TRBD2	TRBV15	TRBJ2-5	CATSRGITGGPQETQYF	TGTGCCACCAGCAGAGGCATCACGGGGGGGCCCCAAGAGACCCAGTACTTC
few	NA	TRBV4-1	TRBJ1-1	CASSQRSDSLNTEAFF	TGCGCCAGCAGCCAGAGGTCTGATAGTTTGAACACTGAAGCTTTCTTT
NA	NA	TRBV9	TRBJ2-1	CASSVGSTNEQFF	TGTGCCAGCAGCGTAGGGAGTACGAATGAGCAGTTCTTC
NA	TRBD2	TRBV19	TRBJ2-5	CASSIAGGPSKETQYF	TGTGCCAGTAGTATAGCGGGAGGCCCCTCTAAAGAGACCCAGTACTTC
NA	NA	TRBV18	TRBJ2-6	CASSPQAHSGANVLTF	TGTGCCAGCTCACCGCAGGCCCACTCTGGGGCCAACGTCCTGACTTTC
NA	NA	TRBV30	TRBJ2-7	CAWRGPGWREAYEQYF	TGTGCCTGGAGGGGGCCCGGATGGAGGGAGGCCTACGAGCAGTACTTC